Given below is one TCR beta chain in context. This clone's antigen is unknown. Per-base qualities were not stored, and no clone one base away is much larger. The CDR3, from cysteine to phenylalanine, totals 12 residues. Only CDR3 DNA remains: 36 bases, in frame from the first base. V and J lose 4 bases and 4 bases, and a span of 7 bases separates them. The germline V gene supplies CDR1 SNHLY and CDR2 FYNNEI. The library relied on the immunoSEQ multiplex PCR assay. Rearranged TCR beta chain sequences were amplified with the hsTCRB Kit following the manufacturer's protocol. Sequencing of TCRB libraries was carried out on an Illumina MiSeq. From the authors' description of their analysis: The kit vendor's proprietary platform handled demultiplexing, trimming and gene mapping. The source is immuneACCESS, and TCRdb retained only in-frame sequences with V and J called. Part of the clones is not carried over; for the studies checked, unresolved V genes explain less than half of this, and the remainder is unexplained. The V and J calls and clone size are taken from that table; D and trimming were inferred from the DNA. This sample lists roughly 130,000 clones; around 80% were detected once. 4.5% to 5.5% of the sample goes to the ten largest clones.

Taken with the paper, the label for time point translates to: week 11, during vaccination. A 20-mer mutant IDH1 peptide at 300 micrograms in Montanide made up each vaccine dose, which was injected subcutaneously together with topical imiquimod. Donors had newly diagnosed WHO grade 3 or 4 IDH1-mutant astrocytomas with loss of nuclear ATRX. The samples were drawn from NOA16, a multicentre, single-arm, open-label phase I trial in Germany that tested a mutant IDH1 peptide vaccine in humans for the first time. Genomic DNA for TCRB sequencing was extracted from EDTA blood using the DNeasy Blood and Tissue Kit. The data are from a study of a mutant IDH1 vaccine in newly diagnosed glioma (dated by TCRdb to the early 2020s). Regarding the research as a whole: Across visits V03 through V10, patients got a total of eight vaccinations, given in weeks 1, 3, 5, 7, 11, 15, 19 and 23. Peripheral blood samples were drawn at six visits, namely V03 (baseline), V05, V07, V10, V12 and V13. Of the 25 to 40 treated patients, 62.5% were male and 37.5% were female, and the mean age was about 40 years. Before enrollment, patients had received standard therapy of radiotherapy alone, temozolomide alone, or radiochemotherapy with temozolomide; most received the combination. For exploratory analyses, fewer than 30 treated patients had longitudinal TCRB deep sequencing done wherever samples were available. Vaccination started 4-6 weeks after radiotherapy alone, or was given together with temozolomide cycles in the groups whose treatment included chemotherapy. The paper's findings and limits, for the study overall: Immune responses induced by the vaccine were seen in 90% to 95% of patients across multiple MHC alleles. According to the authors, sample limitations meant that analyses of patient blood samples could not be reproduced. No apparent relationship was observed between pseudoprogression and alterations in the top peripheral T cell clonotypes detected by TCRB sequencing. Selection of PBMC samples for TCRB deep sequencing was based on availability.

Sequencing used PBMCs, obtained from a glioma patient whose treatment included an IDH1 peptide vaccine. The receptor chain draws on TRBV2 and TRBJ1-2; a tentative D call is TRBD1 (5 bases match). The sequence came from a man aged 35 to 55 with glioma. The CDR3 region: CASSGGFYGYTF. The nucleotide sequence is given as TGTGCCAGCAGTGGGGGCTTCTATGGCTACACCTTC.